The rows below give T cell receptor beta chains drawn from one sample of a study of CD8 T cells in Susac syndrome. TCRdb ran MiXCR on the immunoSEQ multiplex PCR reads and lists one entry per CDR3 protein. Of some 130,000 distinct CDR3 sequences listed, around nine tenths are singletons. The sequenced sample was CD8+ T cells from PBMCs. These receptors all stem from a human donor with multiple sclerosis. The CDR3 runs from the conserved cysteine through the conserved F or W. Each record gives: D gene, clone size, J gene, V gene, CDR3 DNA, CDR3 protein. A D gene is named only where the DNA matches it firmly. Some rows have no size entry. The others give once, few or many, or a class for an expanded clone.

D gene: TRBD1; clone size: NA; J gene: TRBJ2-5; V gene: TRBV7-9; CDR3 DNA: TGTGCCAGCAGCTCCGGGACAGGAGAAGAGACCCAGTACTTC; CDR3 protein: CASSSGTGEETQYF
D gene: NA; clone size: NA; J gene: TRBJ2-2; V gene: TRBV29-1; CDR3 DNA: TGCAGCGTTGGCCCTACCGGCCTCGGGGAGCTGTTTTTT; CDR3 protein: CSVGPTGLGELFF
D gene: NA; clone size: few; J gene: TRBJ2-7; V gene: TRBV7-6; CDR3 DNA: TGTGCCAGCAGCCGCGGGGCGGGGGACAGGAACTCCTACGAGCAGTACTTC; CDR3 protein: CASSRGAGDRNSYEQYF
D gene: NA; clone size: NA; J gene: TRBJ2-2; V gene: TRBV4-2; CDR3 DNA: TGTGCCAGCAGCCAACCTCTAGCTACCGGGGAGCTGTTTTTT; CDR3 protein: CASSQPLATGELFF
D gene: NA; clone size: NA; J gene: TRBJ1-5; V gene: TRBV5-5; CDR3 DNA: TGTGCCAGCAGCTTGGTAGGGCCCCGGGGAACAAACCCGGGTCAGCCCCAGCATTTT; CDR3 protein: CASSLVGPRGTNPGQPQHF
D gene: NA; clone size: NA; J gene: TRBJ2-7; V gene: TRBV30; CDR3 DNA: TGTGCCTGGAGTACCACTGGGGTTTGGGGCGGCGAGCAGTACTTC; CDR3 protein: CAWSTTGVWGGEQYF
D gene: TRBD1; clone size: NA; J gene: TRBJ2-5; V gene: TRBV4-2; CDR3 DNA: TGTGCCAGCAGCCAAGAAGGACAGGGTGGGGAGACCCAGTACTTC; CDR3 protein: CASSQEGQGGETQYF
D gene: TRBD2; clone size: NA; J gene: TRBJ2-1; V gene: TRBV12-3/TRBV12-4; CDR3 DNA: TGTGCCAGCAGTTTGACTAGCGGGAGCTATGAGCAGTTCTTC; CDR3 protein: CASSLTSGSYEQFF
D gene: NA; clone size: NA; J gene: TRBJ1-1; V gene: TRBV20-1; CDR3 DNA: TGCAGTGCTAGAGTCCGGGGGCTTCACACTGAAGCTTTCTTT; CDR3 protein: CSARVRGLHTEAFF
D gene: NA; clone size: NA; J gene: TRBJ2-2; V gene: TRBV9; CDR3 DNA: TGTGCCAGCAGCGCCCGGATAGTCGGCAACACCGGGGAGCTGTTTTTT; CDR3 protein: CASSARIVGNTGELFF
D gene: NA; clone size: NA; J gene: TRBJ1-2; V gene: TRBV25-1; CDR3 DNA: TGTGCCAGCAGTGACCCCGCGGATGGCTACACCTTC; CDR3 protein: CASSDPADGYTF
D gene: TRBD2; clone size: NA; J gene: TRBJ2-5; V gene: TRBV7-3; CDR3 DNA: TGTGCCAGCAGCTTAATGGGGGGGATCCAAGAGACCCAGTACTTC; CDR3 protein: CASSLMGGIQETQYF
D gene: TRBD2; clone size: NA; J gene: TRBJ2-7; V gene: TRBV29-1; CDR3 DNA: TGCAGCGCGGGACTAGCGGGAGGGTCCTACGAGCAGTACTTC; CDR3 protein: CSAGLAGGSYEQYF
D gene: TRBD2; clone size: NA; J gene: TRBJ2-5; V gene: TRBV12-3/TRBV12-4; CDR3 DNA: TGTGCCAGCAGTTTGGGGAGTAGAGCGGGGGAGACCCAGTACTTC; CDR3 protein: CASSLGSRAGETQYF
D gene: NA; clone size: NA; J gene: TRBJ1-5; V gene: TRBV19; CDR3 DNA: TGTGCCAGTAGTTCGGGACAATATAGCAATCAGCCCCAGCATTTT; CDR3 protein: CASSSGQYSNQPQHF
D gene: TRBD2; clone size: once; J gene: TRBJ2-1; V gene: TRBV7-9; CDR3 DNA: TGTGCCAGCAGTTCTAGCGGGAGGTACAATGAGCAGTTCTTC; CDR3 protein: CASSSSGRYNEQFF
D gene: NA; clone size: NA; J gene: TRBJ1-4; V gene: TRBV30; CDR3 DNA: TGTGCCTGGAGTCCGTTCTCAGGGAACGAAAAACTGTTTTTT; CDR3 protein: CAWSPFSGNEKLFF
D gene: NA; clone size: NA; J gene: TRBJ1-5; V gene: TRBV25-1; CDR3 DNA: TGTGCCAGCAGTATGCAGGGCAATCAGCCCCAGCATTTT; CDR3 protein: CASSMQGNQPQHF
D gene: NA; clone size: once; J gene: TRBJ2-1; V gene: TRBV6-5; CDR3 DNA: TGTGCCAGCAGTTCGCTATTTGGGCTAAACTATGAGCAGTTCTTC; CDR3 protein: CASSSLFGLNYEQFF
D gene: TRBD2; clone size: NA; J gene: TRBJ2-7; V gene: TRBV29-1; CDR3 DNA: TGCAGCGTTGCTGGACTAGCGGGAGAAGGCGAGCAGTACTTC; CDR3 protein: CSVAGLAGEGEQYF
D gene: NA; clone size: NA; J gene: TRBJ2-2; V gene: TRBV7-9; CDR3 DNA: TGTGCCAGCGCTGCGAGAGAGCGCACCGGGGAGCTGTTTTTT; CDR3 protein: CASAARERTGELFF
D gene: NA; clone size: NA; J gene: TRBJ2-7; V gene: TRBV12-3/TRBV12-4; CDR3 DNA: TGTGCCAGCAGTTCGCCCCTTTACGAGCAGTACTTC; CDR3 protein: CASSSPLYEQYF
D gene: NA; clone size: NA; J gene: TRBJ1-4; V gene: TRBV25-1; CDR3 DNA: TGTGCCAGCAGTGTGGGGGATGAAAAACTGTTTTTT; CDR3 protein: CASSVGDEKLFF
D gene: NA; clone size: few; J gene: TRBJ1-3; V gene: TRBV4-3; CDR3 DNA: TGCGCCAGCAGCCAAGATGTTTTCCAGGGAGGAAACACCATATATTTT; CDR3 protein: CASSQDVFQGGNTIYF
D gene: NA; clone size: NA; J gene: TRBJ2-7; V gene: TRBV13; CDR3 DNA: TGTGCCAGCAGCTTCCGGGACGGTCCCTACGAGCAGTACTTC; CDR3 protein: CASSFRDGPYEQYF
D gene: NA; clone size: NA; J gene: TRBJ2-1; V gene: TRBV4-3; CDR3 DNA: TGCGCCAGCAGCCAACTACTAGAATACTACAATGAGCAGTTCTTC; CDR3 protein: CASSQLLEYYNEQFF
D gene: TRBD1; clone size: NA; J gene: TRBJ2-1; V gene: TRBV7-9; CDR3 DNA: TGTGCCAGCAGACCACAGGGGGCGGAGTTCTTC; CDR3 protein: CASRPQGAEFF
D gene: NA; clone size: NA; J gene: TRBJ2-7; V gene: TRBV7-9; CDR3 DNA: TGTGCCAGCAGCGGATGGACGCCGGCGGGTTACGAGCAGTACTTC; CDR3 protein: CASSGWTPAGYEQYF
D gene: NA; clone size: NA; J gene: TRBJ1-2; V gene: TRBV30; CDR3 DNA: TGTGCCTGGAGTGTAACACAGAATGGCTACACCTTC; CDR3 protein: CAWSVTQNGYTF
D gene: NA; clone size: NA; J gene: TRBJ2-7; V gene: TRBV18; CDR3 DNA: TGTGCCAGCTCACCATCTGCAGCTAGTTCCTACGAGCAGTACTTC; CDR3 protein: CASSPSAASSYEQYF
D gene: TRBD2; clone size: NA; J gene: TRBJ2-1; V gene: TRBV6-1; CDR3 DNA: TGTGCCAGCAGCTCCCCGGGACTAGCGGGTTACAATGAGCAGTTCTTC; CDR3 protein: CASSSPGLAGYNEQFF
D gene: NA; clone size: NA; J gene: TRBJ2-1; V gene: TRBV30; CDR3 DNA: TGTGCCTGGACGGACATCTCCTACAATGAGCAGTTCTTC; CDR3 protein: CAWTDISYNEQFF